This T cell receptor (beta chain) was documented in a study of control samples from healthy donors and cancer patients. The CDR3 loop spans 13 amino acids. Germline V CDR1 and CDR2: SNHLY, FYNNEI. Trimming stripped 4 bases from V and 8 bases from J, with 11 bases between. Measured with immunoSEQ multiplex PCR; TCRdb has only the in-frame clones, and not every one. The sample holds more than 25,000 clones; roughly 91% are singletons and the top ten take approximately 12%. This TCR derives from a man aged 45-60 years with lung cancer. V gene TRBV2 combines with J gene TRBJ1-4; D gene uncertain. Sequenced input: PBMCs. For the CDR3, the DNA is TGTGCCAGCAGTGCCCAGGATGGGGAAAAACTGTTTTTT. It translates to CASSAQDGEKLFF.